This T cell receptor (beta chain) was identified in a study of PD-1 blockade in classical Hodgkin lymphoma. The study's findings and limits: Newly diagnosed patients and complete responders had comparable diversity at baseline. TCR diversity at baseline was reported to be reduced in newly diagnosed patients relative to healthy donors. Those patients who began receiving nivolumab less than 1 year after ASCT had lower diversity, and they were excluded.

Only in-frame clones appear in the TCRdb table, and some are missing; sequencing was by immunoSEQ multiplex PCR. The table records approximately 57,000 clones, 80% to 95% of them present only once. Each patient relapsed following autologous stem cell transplantation, and prior brentuximab vedotin exposure differed. Points on this clone: What it recognizes is unknown.

This receptor was identified in a human donor with classical Hodgkin lymphoma. The sequenced sample was peripheral blood mononuclear cells (PBMCs), obtained before the second cycle of nivolumab.

As DNA, the CDR3 is TGTGCCTGGGACCGAGGGACAAGGTTGAACACCGGGGAGCTGTTTTTT. This sequence encodes CAWDRGTRLNTGELFF. V gene TRBV30 combines with J gene TRBJ2-2; possible D gene TRBD1, 6 bases. Trimming shortened V by 5 bases and J by 1 base, and 17 bases separated the two germline ends. Germline loops: CDR1 GTSNPN, CDR2 SVGIG (reference sequence). The length of the CDR3 is 16 residues.